The rows below give T cell receptor beta chains drawn from one sample of a study of T cells in Graves' hyperthyroidism and ophthalmopathy. TCRdb re-called the multiplex PCR reads through MiXCR, storing one row per CDR3 protein. The sample includes hundreds of thousands of distinct CDR3 sequences, roughly an eighth of them seen just once. Material for sequencing was blood. The receptor source for this set is a woman younger than 35 with Graves' hyperthyroidism. CDR3s include the opening cysteine and the closing phenylalanine or tryptophan. D genes are given only for firm matches. Size is stated as once, few, many or a size class.

j_call v_call clone_size d_call cdr3_nt cdr3_aa
TRBJ1-4 TRBV6-1 many - TGTGCCAGCAGTTACGACTACCTTAATGAAAAACTGTTTTTT CASSYDYLNEKLFF
TRBJ2-3 TRBV28 many - TGTGCCAGCAGCCCGGGAAGTTTCACAGATACGCAGTATTTT CASSPGSFTDTQYF
TRBJ2-2 TRBV18 many - TGTGCCAGCTCACCTGGACGAAACACCGGGGAGCTGTTTTTT CASSPGRNTGELFF
TRBJ1-6 TRBV28 many - TGTGCCAGCACGGAGGGACTGAATAATTCACCCCTCCACTTT CASTEGLNNSPLHF
TRBJ1-2 TRBV4-2 few TRBD1 TGTGCCAGCAGCCAAGGCCCCGGACAGGTCTATGGCTACACCTTC CASSQGPGQVYGYTF
TRBJ2-3 TRBV3-1 many TRBD2 TGTGCCAGCAGCCAAAATGCACTTAGCGGGACTAGCACAGATACGCAGTATTTT CASSQNALSGTSTDTQYF
TRBJ2-5 TRBV11-2 many TRBD1 TGTGCCAGCAGCTTCGGGACAGGGGGTTTTGTGGAGACCCAGTACTTC CASSFGTGGFVETQYF
TRBJ2-7 TRBV18 many - TGTGCCAGCTCACCATTGGCCGACGAGCAGTACTTC CASSPLADEQYF
TRBJ2-5 TRBV3-1 many - TGTGCCAGCAGCCATGGTGGCGAGACCCAGTACTTC CASSHGGETQYF
TRBJ1-1 TRBV3-1 many - TGTGCCACCGGTCGGGGCGGATTATCGGAAGCTTTCTTT CATGRGGLSEAFF
TRBJ1-1 TRBV28 many - TGTGCCACCGGGAGGGGTGAAGCTTTCTTT CATGRGEAFF
TRBJ2-1 TRBV4-1 few - TGCGCCAGCAGCCCCATGGGGCTGAATGAGCAGTTCTTC CASSPMGLNEQFF
TRBJ1-5 TRBV12-3/TRBV12-4 many - TGTGCCAGCAGCCCCGAGGCAGGGGACCAGCCCCAGCATTTT CASSPEAGDQPQHF
TRBJ2-1 TRBV7-9 many - TGTGCCAGCAGCTCCCCGGCGGAGGGCCGGTACAATGAGCAGTTCTTC CASSSPAEGRYNEQFF